This T cell receptor beta chain is from a study of identical twins. Study results and caveats: Models, which agreed with sharing between unrelated individuals, nonetheless underestimated the out-of-frame TCR alpha sharing seen in monozygotic twins. For out-of-frame beta sequences, excess twin sharing was weaker.

With template switching, a universal primer site was added, and the cDNA carried unique molecular identifiers. TCRdb re-derived calls from the 5' RACE reads in MiXCR, one entry per CDR3 protein. Of around 1.7 million distinct CDR3 sequences in the sample, about 31% were seen once. The germline V gene encodes CDR1 SQVTM and CDR2 ANQGSEA. This CDR3 spans 15 amino acids. V was shortened by 6 bases and J by 4 bases, with 19 bases between the two germline ends. The sample holds many counts of this clonotype. Its antigen is still unknown. Specimen: cord blood. The TCR sequence derives from a newborn girl in good health. The chain couples TRBV29-1 to TRBJ1-5, with D possibly TRBD1 on 5 matching bases. As DNA, the CDR3 is TGCAGCGTAGCCTCTAATTCGGGGCCTAATCAGCCCCAGCATTTT. Translation: CSVASNSGPNQPQHF.